A selection of T cell receptor beta chains follows, all from one sample in a study of blood T cell repertoires in COVID-19. Only in-frame clones appear in the TCRdb table, and some are missing; sequencing was by immunoSEQ multiplex PCR. This table has 160,000 or so clones, 75% to 85% appearing once. The sample taken for sequencing was peripheral blood. These receptors all stem from an older woman with COVID-19, enrolled during active disease. The CDR3 runs from the conserved cysteine through the conserved F or W. Each record gives: D gene, J gene, clone size, V gene, CDR3 DNA, CDR3 protein. The D gene is left open where the match is weak. Part of the rows lack a size; the others show once, few, many or a class for expanded clones.

TRBD1,TRBJ2-1,.,TRBV15,TGTGCCACCAGCACTCACTTCCCGGGACAGGCCTACGTTAGGCTGCTCTACAATGAGCAGTTCTTC,CATSTHFPGQAYVRLLYNEQFF
TRBD1,TRBJ2-1,once,TRBV10-3,TGTGCCATCAGTGAACCCGGGACAGGATACAATGAGCAGTTCTTC,CAISEPGTGYNEQFF
.,TRBJ1-6,.,TRBV30,TGTGCCTGGAGTGCTGGAGGACCCCTCCACTTT,CAWSAGGPLHF
.,TRBJ2-2,.,TRBV7-8,TGTGCCAGCAGCTTACGTCTTTCCGGGGAGCTGTTTTTT,CASSLRLSGELFF
TRBD2,TRBJ2-7,.,TRBV6-2/TRBV6-3,TGTGCCAGCAGCATGAGCGGGAGCGGAACCTACGAGCAGTACTTC,CASSMSGSGTYEQYF
.,TRBJ1-2,.,TRBV6-5,TGTGCCAGCACAGATTCCTCGGGTGGGTATGGCTACACCTTC,CASTDSSGGYGYTF
TRBD2,TRBJ2-1,.,TRBV9,TGTGCCAGCAGCGTAGGCCTAGCGGGGGCTACTGACAATGAGCAGTTCTTC,CASSVGLAGATDNEQFF
TRBD2,TRBJ2-3,.,TRBV6-6,TGTGCCAGCAGTTTTCTAGCGGGTATCACAGATACGCAGTATTTT,CASSFLAGITDTQYF
.,TRBJ2-5,.,TRBV20-1,TGCAGTGCCCCTGAGACCCAGTACTTC,CSAPETQYF
TRBD2,TRBJ2-4,.,TRBV13,TGTGCCAGCAGCTTTAGCGGGAGGGAGGGATACATTCAGTACTTC,CASSFSGREGYIQYF
.,TRBJ2-5,.,TRBV15,TGTGCCACCAGCAGAGATGGGGCGATCCAAGAGACCCAGTACTTC,CATSRDGAIQETQYF
TRBD1,TRBJ1-3,.,TRBV30,TGTGCCTGGAGGGACAGGGGCTCGGGTGGAAACACCATATATTTT,CAWRDRGSGGNTIYF
TRBD2,TRBJ2-1,.,TRBV6-2/TRBV6-3,TGTGCCAGCAGTCACCCTGGACTAGCGACTTACAATGAGCAGTTCTTC,CASSHPGLATYNEQFF
.,TRBJ1-2,.,TRBV24-1,TGTGCCACCAGTGATGGGCCAGGCTACACCTTC,CATSDGPGYTF
.,TRBJ2-2,few,TRBV12-3/TRBV12-4,TGTGCCAGCAGTGGAAACAGACCCGGGGAGCTGTTTTTT,CASSGNRPGELFF
TRBD1,TRBJ1-4,once,TRBV15,TGTGCCACCAGCAGAGGGGACAGGGGAAGAGGAACTAATGAAAAACTGTTTTTT,CATSRGDRGRGTNEKLFF
.,TRBJ2-1,.,TRBV21-1,TGTGCCAGCAGGAATGAAATAGGGACTAGCGGGGTCGGTGAGCAGTTCTTC,CASRNEIGTSGVGEQFF
TRBD1,TRBJ2-7,.,TRBV9,TGTGCCAGCAGCGTAAGTTGGACAGGGAGTGGCGAGCAGTACTTC,CASSVSWTGSGEQYF
.,TRBJ2-2,.,TRBV5-1,TGCGCCAGCAGCTTGGCGGGACAGAACACCGGGGAGCTGTTTTTT,CASSLAGQNTGELFF
.,TRBJ2-5,.,TRBV6-5,TGTGCCAGCAGAGACGACAGGTGGGGAGAGACCCAGTACTTC,CASRDDRWGETQYF
TRBD2,TRBJ2-7,.,TRBV30,TGTGCCTGGACCACCTTTACGGGACTAGCGGGAGGCGAGCAGTACTTC,CAWTTFTGLAGGEQYF
TRBD1,TRBJ1-2,.,TRBV19,TGTGCCAGTAGTATCAAGACAGGGGGCAACTATGGCTACACCTTC,CASSIKTGGNYGYTF
TRBD1,TRBJ1-4,.,TRBV6-6,TGTGCCAGCAGTATCCCAGGGGGTTCAAATGAAAAACTGTTTTTT,CASSIPGGSNEKLFF
.,TRBJ1-5,.,TRBV4-1,TGCGCCAGCAGCCAAGTGGGGAGGGGTCCCCAGCATTTT,CASSQVGRGPQHF
.,TRBJ2-1,once,TRBV4-3,TGCGCCAGCAGCCCCGGGCGAGTACAGCGAGGGGAGCAGTTCTTC,CASSPGRVQRGEQFF
.,TRBJ2-4,.,TRBV15,TGTGCCACGAGAGGCATTGCCAAAAACATTCAGTACTTC,CATRGIAKNIQYF
.,TRBJ1-4,.,TRBV19,TGTGCCAGTAGTAAAACACCGGGGAATGAAAAACTGTTTTTT,CASSKTPGNEKLFF
TRBD1,TRBJ2-4,.,TRBV30,TGTGCCTGTAATGTGGCACAGGGGGCGATTCAGTACTTC,CACNVAQGAIQYF
TRBD2,TRBJ2-1,.,TRBV7-2,TGTGCCAGCAGCTTACCAGCGGGGGGTACCAATGAGCAGTTCTTC,CASSLPAGGTNEQFF